The 22 T cell receptor beta chains below all came from one sample that was sequenced in a study of T cells in Graves' hyperthyroidism and ophthalmopathy. RNA transcripts served as the template for amplifying TCR beta CDR3 regions. First-round RT-PCR of the TCR CDR3 relied on the HTBI primer set. TCRdb independently ran MiXCR on the multiplex PCR reads; one entry per CDR3 protein. Of about 360,000 distinct CDR3 sequences detected, 15% to 19% appear once; the ten largest clones hold 25% to 35%. Sequenced: blood. The receptors stem from a woman under 30 with Graves' hyperthyroidism that later progressed to Graves' ophthalmopathy.

This clonotype showed up many times. The chain recombines TRBV20-1 with TRBJ2-2; D call uncertain. The V gene lost 6 bases and the J gene lost 6 bases, with 11 bases spanning the gap. The CDR3 is 12 residues long. CDR1 DFQATT and CDR2 SNEGSKA come from the germline V gene (reference sequence). CDR3 protein: CSASRSPGELFF. As DNA, the CDR3 is TGCAGTGCGTCTAGGAGCCCCGGGGAGCTGTTTTTT.

This clonotype was seen ten or more times. CDR3 bases: TGCGCCAGCAGCTTGGACAGCGTGTTTGCACCCCTCCACTTT. Amino acid sequence: CASSLDSVFAPLHF. The chain employs TRBV5-1 and TRBJ1-6; D not resolved. Trimming took off 0 bases at V and 11 bases at J, with 12 bases between the two ends. The CDR3 has 14 amino acids. CDR1 SGHRS and CDR2 YFSETQ come from the germline V gene.

This clonotype was seen many times. The chain has TRBV3-1 and TRBJ1-6; no reliable D call. There are 14 residues in the CDR3. The germline gives CDR1 LGHDT, CDR2 YNNKEL (reference sequence). The V gene lost 0 bases and the J gene lost 7 bases, with 7 bases spanning the gap. In DNA form, the CDR3 reads TGTGCCAGCAGCCAAGAAGGGCCCAATTCACCCCTCCACTTT. Its translation is CASSQEGPNSPLHF.

In its sample, this clonotype was seen a few times. The rearrangement joins TRBV19 to TRBJ1-4; D gene ambiguous. In germline, CDR1 is LNHDA, CDR2 SQIVND (reference sequence). The CDR3 spans 14 residues. V was shortened by 8 bases and J by 7 bases, with 17 bases between the two germline ends. The CDR3: CASGNLGSVEKLFF. CDR3 nucleotides: TGTGCCAGTGGCAATCTGGGGAGTGTTGAAAAACTGTTTTTT.

As to this clonotype: A much larger clone lies one base from this, so it may be a read error. The chain joins TRBV27 to TRBJ2-1; 8 bases fit TRBD1. Losses at the gene ends were 7 bases for V and 5 bases for J; bases not matched to a gene: 16. The CDR3 consists of 17 residues. Germline V gives CDR1 MNHEY, CDR2 SMNVEV (reference sequence). Written as DNA, the CDR3 is TGTGCCAGCAATCCATCTTTACGACAGGGGAGAGACAATGAGCAGTTCTTC. Encoded protein: CASNPSLRQGRDNEQFF.

The chain couples TRBV3-1 to TRBJ1-2; the match to TRBD1 covers 8 bases. The V and J ends lost 8 bases and 4 bases, in that order; junction bases with no gene match: 3. In germline, CDR1 is LGHDT, CDR2 YNNKEL (reference sequence). The CDR3 spans 12 residues. This CDR3 is CASFQGAYGYTF. In DNA form, the CDR3 reads TGTGCCAGCTTCCAGGGGGCCTATGGCTACACCTTC.

The chain couples TRBV28 to TRBJ2-2; TRBD2 matches 8 bases. This CDR3 contains 20 residues. Losses at the gene ends were 3 bases for V and 2 bases for J; bases not matched to a gene: 17. Germline lookup yields CDR1 MDHEN and CDR2 SYDVKM. In nucleotides, the CDR3 is TGTGCCAGCAGTTTGGTCGACCGGTTCGGGAGCGGGAGTAACACCGGGGAGCTGTTTTTT. It specifies CASSLVDRFGSGSNTGELFF.

This clonotype has a count of ten or more. The V and J genes are TRBV27 and TRBJ1-4, with D maybe TRBD1 (5 bases). The CDR3 covers 14 residues. Between the trimmed V and J ends, which lost 6 bases and 0 bases, there was a span of 8 bases. Germline CDR1 reads MNHEY; CDR2 reads SMNVEV (reference sequence). CDR3 in amino acids: CASSTGPTNEKLFF. CDR3 in DNA: TGTGCCAGCAGCACGGGGCCAACTAATGAAAAACTGTTTTTT.

This clonotype was recorded at least ten times. V usage is TRBV2 and J usage is TRBJ2-1; no clear D gene. The CDR3 length is 9 residues. The V and J ends lost 5 bases and 13 bases respectively, with 6 bases between them. Per the germline V gene, CDR1 is SNHLY and CDR2 is FYNNEI. CDR3 nucleotide sequence: TGTGCCAGCAGTCCGCCCCAGTTCTTC. Translating gives CASSPPQFF.

This clonotype was seen ten or more times. The chain employs TRBV10-3 and TRBJ2-7, with D hard to call. In germline, CDR1 is ENHRY, CDR2 SYGVKD. The V end lost 0 bases, the J end lost 3 bases, and 3 bases lay between the germline ends. The CDR3 contains 12 residues. CDR3 coding DNA: TGTGCCATCAGTGAGTCGGACTACGAGCAGTACTTC. It encodes CAISESDYEQYF.

This clonotype was seen ten or more times. The chain uses TRBV20-1 and TRBJ1-4; D call uncertain. Germline values: CDR1 DFQATT, CDR2 SNEGSKA (reference sequence). Trimming pared 1 base from V and 6 bases from J, leaving 12 bases between. The CDR3 length is 14 residues. CDR3 DNA: TGCAGTGCTAGAGTTTCGGGGTTCCATGAAAAACTGTTTTTT. Translating it yields CSARVSGFHEKLFF.

This clonotype was recorded at least ten times. The V gene is TRBV11-3, the J gene TRBJ2-5, with 11 positions matching TRBD1. From germline, CDR1 is SGHNT and CDR2 YENEEA. The CDR3 covers 14 residues. The J segment lost 5 bases and the V segment lost 5 bases, leaving 4 bases of the junction unmatched. The CDR3 protein is CASSRGTGGETQYF. CDR3 nucleotides: TGTGCCAGCAGCCGAGGGACAGGGGGTGAGACCCAGTACTTC.

The chain is built from TRBV2 and TRBJ2-1, with D unresolved. Germline CDR1 is SNHLY and CDR2 is FYNNEI. With 2 bases removed from V and 7 bases from J, the gap between germline ends came to 9 bases. The length of the CDR3 is 13 residues. CDR3 region: CASSEFEKNEQFF. The CDR3 bases are TGTGCCAGCAGTGAATTCGAGAAAAATGAGCAGTTCTTC.

This chain connects TRBV5-1 to TRBJ1-5; no reliable D call. V lost 5 bases and J lost 0, with 15 bases in between. Germline values: CDR1 SGHRS, CDR2 YFSETQ. This CDR3 is built from 16 residues. The CDR3 reads CASSPAKALSNQPQHF. The CDR3 DNA is TGCGCCAGCAGTCCAGCGAAGGCCCTTAGCAATCAGCCCCAGCATTTT.

This clonotype was counted ten times or more. This chain connects TRBV20-1 to TRBJ2-3; D might be TRBD2 (6 bases). Germline V lookup: CDR1 DFQATT, CDR2 SNEGSKA (reference sequence). V was shortened by 0 bases and J by 4 bases, with 11 bases between the two germline ends. The CDR3 sequence is 14 residues long. DNA of the CDR3: TGCAGTGCTAGAGAGGGGGGAGGCGCAGATACGCAGTATTTT. Translated: CSAREGGGADTQYF.

This clonotype has at least ten counts. The V call is TRBV12-3 or TRBV12-4, the J call TRBJ1-4, with 7 bases identical to TRBD1. The CDR3 loop spans 14 amino acids. Germline trimming cut 5 bases from V and 7 bases from J; bases unmatched to any gene: 7. The CDR3 DNA reads TGTGCCAGCAGTCCCCGACAGGGTCGTGAAAAACTGTTTTTT. Translation: CASSPRQGREKLFF.

V is TRBV7-9 and J is TRBJ1-2; D not resolved. V was trimmed by 4 bases and J by 14 bases, leaving 23 bases between them. The germline V gene has CDR1 SEHNR and CDR2 FQNEAQ (reference sequence). This CDR3 has 14 amino acids. CDR3 sequence: CASSSNTVDNGVTF. The CDR3 DNA reads TGTGCCAGCAGCTCTAACACAGTGGATAACGGAGTGACCTTC. Combining the CDR3 with reference TRBV7-9 and TRBJ1-2 gives the whole variable domain DTGVSQNPRHKITKRGQNVTFRCDPISEHNRLYWYRQTLGQGPEFLTYFQNEAQLEKSRLLSDRFSAERPKGSFSTLEIQRTEQGDSAMYLCASSSNTVDNGVTFGSGTRLTVV.

J is TRBJ2-7 and V is TRBV27; D is undetermined. Per germline, CDR1 MNHEY and CDR2 SMNVEV (reference sequence). The V end was cut by 2 bases, the J end by 0 bases, with 8 bases between. This CDR3 comprises 14 residues. The CDR3 nucleotides are TGTGCCAGCAGTTTAGCAGAAGCCTCCTACGAGCAGTACTTC. As protein: CASSLAEASYEQYF.

V usage is TRBV6-5 and J usage is TRBJ2-1, with a tentative D call TRBD1 (5 bases). This CDR3 comprises 12 residues. Looked up from germline, CDR1 is MNHEY and CDR2 is SVGAGI. Trimming stripped 2 bases from V and 11 bases from J, with 10 bases between. CDR3 in amino acids: CASSYKTGKQFF. In nucleotides, the CDR3 is TGTGCCAGCAGTTACAAAACAGGAAAGCAGTTCTTC.

The table lists this clonotype with many counts. The chain has TRBV27 and TRBJ2-7, with 10 bases that match TRBD1. Germline lookup yields CDR1 MNHEY and CDR2 SMNVEV (reference sequence). J was trimmed by 2 bases and V by 6 bases; bases with no gene match: 10. The CDR3 extends over 16 amino acids. The CDR3 region has the DNA TGTGCCAGCAGGCGAACCCCGGGACAGGGGACCTACGAGCAGTACTTC. Amino acids: CASRRTPGQGTYEQYF.

This clonotype came up many times. The chain links TRBV28 to TRBJ2-5; 14 bases line up with TRBD2. The length of the CDR3 is 16 residues. Looked up from germline, CDR1 is MDHEN and CDR2 is SYDVKM. V lost 5 bases and J lost 5; bases outside the gene matches: 7. CDR3 DNA sequence: TGTGCCAGCAGTCCAGGGACTAGCGGGGGCCCTGAGACCCAGTACTTC. Translated: CASSPGTSGGPETQYF.

This clonotype was detected many times. J is TRBJ2-7 and V is TRBV20-1; D is undetermined. CDR3 length: 12 residues. The germline V and J ends were trimmed by 0 bases and 6 bases, with 9 bases remaining between them. Germline assignment: CDR1 DFQATT and CDR2 SNEGSKA (reference sequence). CDR3 nucleotides: TGCAGTGCTAGAGATCTCACGGCCGAGCAGTACTTC. This gives the protein CSARDLTAEQYF.